This T cell receptor beta chain was documented in a study of Ad26.COV2.S vaccination and SARS-CoV-2 variants. This clone came up once. Data came from immunoSEQ multiplex PCR; TCRdb stores just in-frame clones and leaves some out. The sample records about 420,000 clones, roughly 90% being singletons. This CDR3 has 18 residues. J gave up 5 bases and V 1 base, and 13 bases lay outside the gene matches. Germline assignment: CDR1 SGHTA and CDR2 FQGTGA. Treatment given: some 20 received Ad26.COV2.S at low or high dose, single or two shots; several received placebo; per-sample allocation not given. Samples analyzed were those drawn on day 63 after the first vaccine or placebo injection. The donor was a Boston adult aged 18-55 years.

Here the sequenced sample was peripheral blood, taken in a trial of Ad26.COV2.S vaccine versus placebo. The V gene is TRBV7-3, the J gene TRBJ2-1; 8 nucleotides agree with TRBD2. The receptor comes from a person between 18 and 60 years old who received the Ad26.COV2.S COVID-19 vaccine or a placebo. CDR3 in DNA: TGTGCCAGCAGCTTAATAGGAGGGATCGGAGCGGGGGACAATGAGCAGTTCTTC. Residues: CASSLIGGIGAGDNEQFF.